This TCR beta chain was captured by sequencing in a study of cytomegalovirus exposure and HLA in healthy donors. V was shortened by 3 bases and J by 6 bases, with 12 bases between the two germline ends. This CDR3 region has 13 residues. CDR1 SGHNT and CDR2 YENEEA come from the germline V gene. Sequenced by immunoSEQ multiplex PCR; TCRdb stores in-frame clones only, minus some. This table has more than 200,000 clones, about 90% appearing once. Regarding the study as a whole: Cytomegalovirus status was reportedly diagnosed by the classifier with high sensitivity and specificity. Under in vitro conditions, a few CMV-associated chains were confirmed as specific for CMV antigens.

Details on this clone: No antigen is known for it.

V and J are TRBV11-3 and TRBJ2-7, with D unclear. Material for sequencing was PBMCs. The receptor was isolated from a woman aged 30 to 39 in good health and CMV-seronegative. The CDR3 bases are TGTGCCAGCAGCTTTGCGAAGGCAGGCGAGCAGTACTTC. Protein: CASSFAKAGEQYF.